One TCR beta chain is described in this entry. Its target is unknown. An end of the junction differs from the germline gene, which may be a read error. A multiplex PCR was run with 60 Vbeta primers and 13 Jbeta primers. Clones were sequenced by immunoSEQ multiplex PCR, and TCRdb holds only the in-frame ones, with some missing. There are more than 95,000 clones in the sample; more than 65% occur only once, and 3.5% to 4.5% lies in the top ten. The record originates from a study of cytomegalovirus exposure and HLA in healthy donors. Study-level results: Productive status was seen about 90% or about 30% of the time for most TCR beta V segments in an earlier analysis. A link between a missense DCLRE1C variant and TCR beta V- and J-gene trimming emerged from a later analysis. Highly shared sequence variants in one cluster were likely a sequencing artifact.

Sequencing was carried out using PBMCs. The receptor's source is a man aged 18 to 30 in good health and CMV-seropositive.

Here the CDR3 DNA reads TGTTCCAGCAGCTTAGGGACAGGGGACTACCAAGAGACCCAGTACTTC. Protein product: CSSSLGTGDYQETQYF. The rearrangement links TRBV7-9 to TRBJ2-5; 10 nucleotides agree with TRBD1. There are 16 residues in the CDR3. Germline V CDR1 and CDR2: SEHNR, FQNEAQ (reference sequence).